A single sample gave rise to the 7 T cell receptor beta chains below, sequenced in a study of shared clonotypes between healthy human individuals. Sequencing was performed with immunoSEQ multiplex PCR; in TCRdb, only in-frame clones are kept and a portion is missing. Found here are roughly 1,000,000 clones, 75% to 85% of them singletons; the top ten hold 0.6% to 0.75%. What was sequenced was memory CD4+ T cells from PBMCs. Subset in this sample: CD45RA-negative fraction. These TCRs come from a man aged 18-30 years in good health. Some clones in this sample may be carry-over from other donors' samples.

V and J are TRBV7-8 and TRBJ1-4, with 7 nucleotides matching TRBD1. CDR1 and CDR2 from the germline V gene are SGHVS and FQNEAQ. With 5 bases clipped from V and 6 bases from J, the junction kept 9 bases outside the gene matches. This CDR3 spans 15 amino acids. The CDR3 DNA sequence: TGTGCCAGCAGCCTCCGGGACAGTTATGATGAAAAACTGTTTTTT. Protein product: CASSLRDSYDEKLFF.

This clone has only one observation. The V gene is TRBV4-1, the J gene TRBJ1-4, with D perhaps matching TRBD1 (6 bases). Deletions cut 1 base from V and 6 bases from J, with 12 bases between. Germline V gene sequence: CDR1 MGHRA, CDR2 YSYEKL. The CDR3 extends over 15 amino acids. In DNA form, the CDR3 reads TGCGCCAGCAGCCAAGTCGGGACACTCGATGAAAAACTGTTTTTT. This encodes CASSQVGTLDEKLFF.

The genes are TRBV4-3 and TRBJ2-7; tentative D call: TRBD1 (6 bases). Trimming left V 0 bases short and J 2 bases short, with 14 bases between. In germline, CDR1 is LGHNA, CDR2 YSLEER. The CDR3 has 16 amino acids. CDR3 residues: CASSQDFRTAPYEQYF. Written as DNA, the CDR3 is TGCGCCAGCAGCCAAGATTTCAGGACAGCTCCCTACGAGCAGTACTTC.

The CDR3 DNA reads as TGCGCCAGCAGCTTGGACGGAGGGAGAGAGACCCAGTACTTC. Protein product: CASSLDGGRETQYF. V and J are TRBV5-1 and TRBJ2-5, with D tentatively TRBD2 (6 bases). The germline V gene has CDR1 SGHRS and CDR2 YFSETQ. Trimming cost V 0 bases and J 4 bases, with 10 bases left between them. The CDR3 contains 14 residues.

A remark on this clone: One end of the junction is discordant with germline, which a read error may explain. CDR3 sequence reads: CASSFSFVAGTQGTRYF. CDR3 DNA sequence: TGCGCCAGCAGCTTCTCGTTTGTAGCGGGGACTCAAGGGACGCGGTATTTT. The rearrangement links TRBV5-1 to TRBJ2-3; TRBD2 agrees at 8 bases. Germline-derived CDR1 and CDR2 are SGHRS and YFSETQ. The CDR3 runs 17 residues.

The chain employs TRBV7-2 and TRBJ2-3, with a tentative D call TRBD2 (6 bases). This CDR3 is built from 17 residues. V gave up 1 base and J gave up 2 bases, with 16 bases separating them. The germline gives CDR1 SGHTA, CDR2 FQGNSA. The chain's CDR3 is CASSLGPGLPYTDTQYF. The CDR3 nucleotides are TGTGCCAGCAGCTTAGGCCCGGGACTTCCTTACACAGATACGCAGTATTTT.

The chain is built from TRBV6-1 and TRBJ1-5, with no clear D. Trimming removed 7 bases at V and 5 bases at J, with 15 bases between. CDR1 is MNHNS and CDR2 is SASEGT in the germline V gene. The CDR3 is 14 amino acids. The CDR3 DNA sequence: TGTGCCAGCACGCTTCCCAGGAGAGATCAGCCCCAGCATTTT. This sequence encodes CASTLPRRDQPQHF.